The clone carrying this T cell receptor beta chain was seen a handful of times. What it binds is unknown. These data originate in a study of T cells after yellow fever vaccination. The CDR3 length is 11 residues. The germline V and J ends were trimmed by 6 bases and 8 bases, with 10 bases remaining between them. General study findings and limits: Most primary-vaccination clones reappeared after the booster (approximately 95% CD4, approximately 88% CD8). Overall, a small share of clonotypes was seen in both CD4 and CD8 compartments.

Universal primer sites and UMIs were introduced during 5'RACE template-switching synthesis of TCR cDNA. TCRdb re-derived calls from the 5' RACE reads in MiXCR, one entry per CDR3 protein. This sample has about 340,000 distinct CDR3 sequences, with around 12% found just once. The source was CD4+ T cells sorted from PBMCs, collected 15 days after the yellow fever booster vaccination. The TCR was taken from a man aged 18 to 29 who received the YFV17D yellow fever vaccine. The chain uses TRBV12-3 or TRBV12-4 and TRBJ1-1, with D unresolved. The CDR3 reads CASSPTVEAFF. For the CDR3, the DNA is TGTGCCAGCAGCCCGACGGTAGAAGCTTTCTTT.